Shown below are 2 T cell receptor beta chains from a single sample sequenced in a study of blood T cell repertoires in COVID-19. Profiling relied on immunoSEQ multiplex PCR, and the TCRdb table lists in-frame clones only, not all of them. Of about 150,000 clones listed, more than 75% were seen once; the top ten hold about 3.9%. Sequencing was performed on peripheral blood. These receptors all stem from a man between 60 and 70 years old with acute or convalescent COVID-19.

This CDR3 is CASSFPSGSMTDTQYF. The CDR3 bases are TGTGCCAGCAGTTTCCCTAGCGGGAGTATGACAGATACGCAGTATTTT. The chain combines TRBV28 with TRBJ2-3; 10 nucleotides agree with TRBD2. CDR1 is MDHEN, CDR2 SYDVKM, per germline. The CDR3 contains 16 residues. V lost 3 bases, J lost 3 bases, and 6 bases stayed unmatched.

The chain recombines TRBV6-2 or TRBV6-3 with TRBJ2-7; 12 positions agree with TRBD2. This CDR3 spans 17 amino acids. After removal of 2 bases from V and 7 bases from J, the junction contained 12 bases not matched to a gene. From germline, CDR1 is MNHEY and CDR2 SVGEGT. The chain's CDR3 is CASSYPPGGLAGSEQYF. The CDR3, as DNA: TGTGCCAGCAGTTACCCCCCGGGCGGACTAGCGGGAAGTGAGCAGTACTTC.